This T cell receptor (beta chain) was sequenced in a study of T-cell reconstitution after alpha-beta-depleted transplantation in children. The CDR3 is made up of 14 amino acids. Per the germline V gene, CDR1 is MDHEN and CDR2 is SYDVKM. The ends were cut back, 7 bases at V and 1 base at J, with 11 bases in the middle. Study conclusions and caveats: It was newly produced T cells that mostly accounted for T-cell counts and diversity one year after transplant.

Preparing the TCRbeta library involved the use of unique molecular identifiers. MiXCR, run by TCRdb on the PCR reads, gives a single entry per CDR3 protein. The data show more than 400,000 distinct CDR3 sequences, more than 9.5% seen once. With regard to this clonotype: Its antigen is unknown.

The chain employs TRBV28 and TRBJ2-1, with D hard to call. The starting material was PBMCs, mostly from graft donor cells, obtained 180 days after TCRalphabeta/CD19-depleted stem cell transplant. The receptor comes from a female patient aged 2 to 10 who had a stem cell transplant for aplastic anemia, so the T cells may come from the graft donor. CDR3 sequence reads: CASKKGRSYNEQFF. CDR3 sequence (DNA): TGTGCCAGCAAGAAGGGCAGGTCCTACAATGAGCAGTTCTTC.